The 30 T cell receptor beta chains below all came from one sample that was sequenced in a study of blood T cell repertoires in COVID-19. Produced via immunoSEQ multiplex PCR; TCRdb's table is partial and in-frame only. Counted here are 70,000 to 90,000 clones, approximately 78% occurring once; the ten biggest clones make up about 18%. Sample: peripheral blood. The receptors originated from a woman aged 55-70 years with acute or convalescent COVID-19.

The chain carries TRBV6-2 or TRBV6-3 and TRBJ2-2; TRBD2 might be the D (6 bases). The CDR3 sequence is 15 residues long. Germline V gene sequence: CDR1 MNHEY, CDR2 SVGEGT. V was clipped by 6 bases and J by 0 bases, with 11 bases between them. CDR3 nucleotides: TGTGCCAGCAGCTTCTCGGGGGCGAACACCGGGGAGCTGTTTTTT. Protein sequence: CASSFSGANTGELFF.

The chain has TRBV7-3 and TRBJ2-3; 7 nucleotides match TRBD1. V shed 5 bases and J 2 bases; nucleotides not matched to a gene: 7. CDR1 is SGHTA, CDR2 FQGTGA, per germline. The CDR3 is 15 amino acids. The CDR3 nucleotides read TGTGCCAGCAGCGCCCGCAGGGGGTTCACAGATACGCAGTATTTT. It specifies CASSARRGFTDTQYF.

The chain employs TRBV5-4 and TRBJ1-1, with 8 bases aligning to TRBD1. The V gene's germline CDR1 is SGHNT and CDR2 YYREEE (reference sequence). Germline trimming cut 1 base from V and 2 bases from J; bases unmatched to any gene: 4. The CDR3 runs to 15 residues. CDR3 sequence: CASSLQDRVNTEAFF. Written as DNA, the CDR3 is TGTGCCAGCAGCTTGCAGGACAGGGTAAACACTGAAGCTTTCTTT.

This chain connects TRBV28 to TRBJ2-5; D is unclear. CDR3 length: 11 amino acids. V lost 5 bases and J lost 4, with 5 bases in between. The germline V gene encodes CDR1 MDHEN and CDR2 SYDVKM. DNA of the CDR3: TGTGCCAGCAGTCGACTAGAGACCCAGTACTTC. This sequence encodes CASSRLETQYF.

The gene calls are TRBV7-9 and TRBJ1-6, with 9 bases lining up with TRBD1. Trimming cost V 5 bases and J 7 bases; bases outside gene matches: 6. This CDR3 region has 15 residues. Germline V gene sequence: CDR1 SEHNR, CDR2 FQNEAQ (reference sequence). CDR3 protein: CASSRSDRGNSPLHF. The DNA of the CDR3 is TGTGCCAGCAGCCGTTCGGACAGGGGAAATTCACCCCTCCACTTT.

This chain joins TRBV6-2 or TRBV6-3 and TRBJ1-1; 7 bases align to TRBD1. Germline assignment: CDR1 MNHEY and CDR2 SVGEGT. The junction had 5 bases not matched to a gene; V was cut back by 5 bases and J by 5 bases. The CDR3 contains 13 residues. This CDR3 is CASSGTGVTEAFF. As DNA, the CDR3 is TGTGCCAGCAGTGGTACAGGGGTGACTGAAGCTTTCTTT.

This chain joins TRBV2 and TRBJ2-7, with 7 bases matching TRBD1. With V trimmed by 6 bases and J by 6 bases, 8 bases remained unmatched. The germline V gene has CDR1 SNHLY and CDR2 FYNNEI. The CDR3 covers 13 residues. DNA for the CDR3: TGTGCCAGCAGCACCGGACAGGCAGGCGAGCAGTACTTC. Its translation: CASSTGQAGEQYF.

The V and J genes are TRBV5-6 and TRBJ1-1; D may be TRBD1 (5 bases). The CDR3 is 13 amino acids. Germline CDR1 reads SGHDT; CDR2 reads YYEEEE. V was clipped by 4 bases and J by 3 bases, with 10 bases between them. CDR3 coding DNA: TGTGCCAGCAGCCTCCCACAGGACACTGAAGCTTTCTTT. Its protein product is CASSLPQDTEAFF.

The genes are TRBV9 and TRBJ2-7; 12 bases line up with TRBD1. The V gene end was trimmed by 3 bases and the J gene end by 3 bases; junction bases not matched to a gene: 4. The CDR3 length is 15 residues. CDR1 and CDR2 from the germline V gene are SGDLS and YYNGEE. The CDR3 DNA sequence: TGTGCCAGCAGCGCCGGGACAGGGGGCTTCTACGAGCAGTACTTC. Translating gives CASSAGTGGFYEQYF.

The CDR3, as DNA: TGTGCCAGCAGCGTAGGGGTTGGGGACAGGGTAGGCTACGAGCAGTACTTC. Amino acids: CASSVGVGDRVGYEQYF. V is TRBV9 and J is TRBJ2-7, with 9 bases lining up with TRBD1. Germline CDR1 and CDR2: SGDLS and YYNGEE. Trimming at V came to 0 bases and at J to 3 bases, leaving 10 bases not matched to a gene. This CDR3 region has 17 residues.

Only one count was recorded for this clone. The chain uses TRBV27 and TRBJ1-3, with 7 bases aligning to TRBD1. CDR1 MNHEY and CDR2 SMNVEV come from the germline V gene (reference sequence). V dropped 6 bases and J dropped 0; count of bases not matched to a gene: 8. The CDR3 is 16 amino acids. CDR3 sequence reads: CASRDVQGNSGNTIYF. The CDR3, as DNA: TGTGCCAGCAGAGACGTACAGGGGAACTCTGGAAACACCATATATTTT.

This rearrangement joins TRBV30 to TRBJ2-4; weak D call: TRBD1 (5 bases). The CDR3 is 13 residues long. The germline V gene has CDR1 GTSNPN and CDR2 SVGIG (reference sequence). The ends were cut back, 1 base at V and 8 bases at J, with 12 bases in the middle. This CDR3 reads CAWSETVRDIQYF. The CDR3 DNA reads TGTGCCTGGAGTGAAACTGTCAGGGACATTCAGTACTTC.

V is TRBV5-1 and J is TRBJ2-5; D perhaps matches TRBD2 (6 bases). The CDR3 sequence is 16 residues long. Germline-derived CDR1 and CDR2 are SGHRS and YFSETQ. Trimming removed 2 bases from V and 5 bases from J, with 19 bases in between. DNA for the CDR3: TGCGCCAGCAGCTTCGGTCCCGGCACCCGGGGGGAGACCCAGTACTTC. Protein product: CASSFGPGTRGETQYF.

The chain employs TRBV19 and TRBJ1-3, with D perhaps TRBD1 (5 bases). The CDR3 extends over 16 amino acids. The germline V and J ends were trimmed by 5 bases and 1 base, with 15 bases remaining between them. Germline assignment: CDR1 LNHDA and CDR2 SQIVND (reference sequence). For the CDR3, the DNA is TGTGCCAGTAGTCTCGGCAGGGTGGTGTCTGGAAACACCATATATTTT. Translating it yields CASSLGRVVSGNTIYF.

The V gene is TRBV19, the J gene TRBJ2-3; 9 bases agree with TRBD2. The junction had 11 bases not matched to a gene; V was cut back by 5 bases and J by 5 bases. This CDR3 has 16 residues. The germline gives CDR1 LNHDA, CDR2 SQIVND (reference sequence). The CDR3 nucleotides are TGTGCCAGTAGTTTGTTAGCGGGGGTCTGGGGAGATACGCAGTATTTT. Encoded protein: CASSLLAGVWGDTQYF.

V gene TRBV15 combines with J gene TRBJ1-1; 12 bases align to TRBD1. The germline V gene has CDR1 LNHNV and CDR2 YYDKDF (reference sequence). The length of the CDR3 is 16 residues. Trimming took 6 bases from V and 5 from J; bases not matched to a gene: 10. The CDR3, as DNA: TGTGCCACCAGACCCGGGACAGGGGGCGCGGGGACTGAAGCTTTCTTT. This gives the protein CATRPGTGGAGTEAFF.

The gene calls are TRBV21-1 and TRBJ1-1; TRBD1, the D gene given by the table, was not confirmed from the DNA. TRBV21-1 is assigned pseudogene status. This CDR3 has 17 amino acids. CDR3 loop: CASSKECSDSLNTEAFF. Written as DNA, the CDR3 is TGTGCCAGCAGCAAAGAATGTTCGGACAGCCTGAACACTGAAGCTTTCTTT.

The genes are TRBV6-6 and TRBJ2-3, with 8 positions matching TRBD2. Germline lookup yields CDR1 MNHNY and CDR2 SVGAGI (reference sequence). The V segment lost 10 bases and the J segment 0 bases; nucleotides outside the gene matches: 9. This CDR3 comprises 15 residues. CDR3 bases: TGTGCCAATGCGGGGGGCCCCGATAGCACAGATACGCAGTATTTT. Protein: CANAGGPDSTDTQYF.

Within the sample, this clone is medium-sized. The rearrangement uses TRBV6-6 and TRBJ1-3; 8 bases map to TRBD1. CDR1 MNHNY and CDR2 SVGAGI come from the germline V gene (reference sequence). The CDR3 length is 15 residues. V shed 4 bases and J 5 bases; nucleotides not matched to a gene: 7. The CDR3 coding sequence is TGTGCCAGCAGTTCCCACGGGACAGGTAGAAACACCATATATTTT. Translated, it gives CASSSHGTGRNTIYF.

This chain links TRBV2 with TRBJ1-1, with D tentatively TRBD1 (6 bases). V lost 6 bases, J lost 2 bases, and 13 bases lay in between. In germline, CDR1 is SNHLY, CDR2 FYNNEI. There are 14 residues in the CDR3. The CDR3 loop reads CASRDSRFNTEAFF. Here the CDR3 DNA reads TGTGCCAGCAGGGACAGCCGATTTAACACTGAAGCTTTCTTT.

V usage is TRBV6-2 or TRBV6-3 and J usage is TRBJ2-1; perhaps TRBD1 as D (6 bases). V lost 0 bases, J lost 5 bases, and 11 bases lay in between. CDR1 MNHEY and CDR2 SVGEGT come from the germline V gene. CDR3 length equals 15 residues. The CDR3 reads CASSYSGYRDNEQFF. CDR3 DNA: TGTGCCAGCAGTTACTCAGGATACAGGGACAATGAGCAGTTCTTC.

The J gene is TRBJ1-2, the V gene TRBV28; D possibly corresponds to TRBD1 (6 bases). Trimming removed 7 bases from V and 2 bases from J, with 11 bases in between. This CDR3 has 13 residues. Germline V gives CDR1 MDHEN, CDR2 SYDVKM. The CDR3 is CASISGTNYGYTF. DNA of the CDR3: TGTGCCAGCATTTCCGGGACAAACTATGGCTACACCTTC.

This clone showed up just a few times. The V and J genes are TRBV12-3 or TRBV12-4 and TRBJ1-5, with 9 bases identical to TRBD1. The CDR3 sequence is 13 residues long. The V gene end was trimmed by 6 bases and the J gene end by 6 bases; junction bases not matched to a gene: 3. The CDR3: CASSPDRGQPQHF. The DNA of the CDR3 is TGTGCCAGCAGCCCGGACAGGGGTCAGCCCCAGCATTTT.

The chain carries TRBV7-2 and TRBJ1-1; TRBD1 aligns across 7 bases. The CDR3 runs to 14 residues. With 2 bases clipped from V and 5 bases from J, the junction kept 5 bases outside the gene matches. Looked up from germline, CDR1 is SGHTA and CDR2 is FQGNSA. CDR3 protein: CASSLRQGMTEAFF. CDR3 nucleotides: TGTGCCAGCAGCTTACGACAGGGAATGACTGAAGCTTTCTTT.

About this clone: This sample includes further DNA sequences coding for the same CDR3. The rearrangement joins TRBV2 to TRBJ2-2; 11 nucleotides line up with TRBD2. This CDR3 is 16 amino acids long. The V gene's germline CDR1 is SNHLY and CDR2 FYNNEI. J lost 1 base, V lost 6 bases, and 4 bases had no gene match. In DNA form, the CDR3 reads TGTGCCAGCAGCCGCGGACTAGCGGGGAACACCGGGGAGCTGTTTTTT. This translates into CASSRGLAGNTGELFF.

The genes are TRBV5-1 and TRBJ1-3; D possibly corresponds to TRBD1 (5 bases). The CDR3 consists of 13 residues. V was shortened by 4 bases and J by 4 bases, with 9 bases between the two germline ends. CDR1 SGHRS and CDR2 YFSETQ come from the germline V gene. CDR3 nucleotides: TGCGCCAGCAGCCCGGCAGGGGGAAACACCATATATTTT. This codes for CASSPAGGNTIYF.

This clone was seen only a few times. The CDR3 bases are TGTGCCAGCGGACAGGGATTGAATGAAAAACTGTTTTTT. Amino acids: CASGQGLNEKLFF. The chain uses TRBV2 and TRBJ1-4, with 8 bases matching TRBD1. This CDR3 comprises 13 residues. CDR1 is SNHLY and CDR2 is FYNNEI in the germline V gene. The J segment lost 5 bases and the V segment lost 8 bases, leaving 4 bases of the junction unmatched.

The V and J genes are TRBV10-3 and TRBJ2-3, with a weak D call TRBD2 (5 bases). V gave up 6 bases and J gave up 2 bases, with 15 bases separating them. The CDR3 runs to 15 residues. Germline-derived CDR1 and CDR2 are ENHRY and SYGVKD. The CDR3 DNA follows: TGTGCCATCAGCGACGCGGGCGGCGACACAGATACGCAGTATTTT. The encoded protein is CAISDAGGDTDTQYF.

V and J are TRBV7-2 and TRBJ2-4, with D hard to call. Trimming left V 3 bases short and J 5 bases short, with 5 bases between. This CDR3 has 12 amino acids. Germline V gives CDR1 SGHTA, CDR2 FQGNSA. The CDR3 DNA follows: TGTGCCAGCAGCTTGTCCGAAAACATTCAGTACTTC. Translating it yields CASSLSENIQYF. Full variable domain (missing parts from reference TRBV7-2 and TRBJ2-4): GAGVSQSPSNKVTEKGKDVELRCDPISGHTALYWYRQSLGQGLEFLIYFQGNSAPDKSGLPSDRFSAERTGGSVSTLTIQRTQQEDSAVYLCASSLSENIQYFGAGTRLSVL.

The chain links TRBV5-1 to TRBJ1-1, with 10 bases fitting TRBD1. V dropped 0 bases and J dropped 6; count of bases not matched to a gene: 8. Per germline, CDR1 SGHRS and CDR2 YFSETQ. This CDR3 comprises 16 residues. The CDR3: CASSLDSGQGRSEAFF. CDR3 DNA sequence: TGCGCCAGCAGCTTGGATTCGGGACAGGGGAGATCTGAAGCTTTCTTT.